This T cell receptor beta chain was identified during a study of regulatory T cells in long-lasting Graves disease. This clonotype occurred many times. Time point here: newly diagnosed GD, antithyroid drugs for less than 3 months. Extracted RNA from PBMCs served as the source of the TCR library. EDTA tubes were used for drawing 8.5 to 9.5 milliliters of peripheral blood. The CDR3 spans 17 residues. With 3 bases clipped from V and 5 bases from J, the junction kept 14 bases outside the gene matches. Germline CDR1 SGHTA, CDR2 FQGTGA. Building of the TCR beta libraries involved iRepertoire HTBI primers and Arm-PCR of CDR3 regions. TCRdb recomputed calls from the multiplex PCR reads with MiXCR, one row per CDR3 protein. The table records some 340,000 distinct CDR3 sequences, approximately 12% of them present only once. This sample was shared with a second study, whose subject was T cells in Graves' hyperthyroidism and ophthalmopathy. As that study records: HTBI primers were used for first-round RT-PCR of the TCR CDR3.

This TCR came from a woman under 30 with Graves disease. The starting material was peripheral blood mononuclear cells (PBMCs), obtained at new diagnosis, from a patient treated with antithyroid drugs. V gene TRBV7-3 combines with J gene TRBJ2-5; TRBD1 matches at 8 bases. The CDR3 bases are TGTGCCAGCAGCTTGCCAACAGGGGGTCGGGGGTTGGAGACCCAGTACTTC. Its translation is CASSLPTGGRGLETQYF.